This is a list of T cell receptor beta chains from one sample in a study of regulatory T cells in long-lasting Graves disease. TCRdb processed the multiplex PCR reads anew with MiXCR; each CDR3 protein has one entry. The sample includes hundreds of thousands of distinct CDR3 sequences, around 21% seen only once; the top ten take about 8.3%. This sample comprised peripheral blood mononuclear cells (PBMCs), obtained when the disease was refractory, from a patient treated with antithyroid drugs. The receptor source for this set is a female donor with Graves disease. CDR3s include the opening cysteine and the closing phenylalanine or tryptophan. Clone size is shown for a subset of rows, as once, few, many or a class of expanded clone.

CDR3 protein: CASSMDRGFSYNSPLHF; J gene: TRBJ1-6; clone size: many; V gene: TRBV6-1
CDR3 protein: CAWSIGTVGNQPQHF; J gene: TRBJ1-5; clone size: once; V gene: TRBV30
CDR3 protein: CASSFGVAGNIQYF; J gene: TRBJ2-4; clone size: many; V gene: TRBV28
CDR3 protein: CSVVGYAEAFF; J gene: TRBJ1-1; clone size: NA; V gene: TRBV29-1
CDR3 protein: CASIQTRGGGYTF; J gene: TRBJ1-2; clone size: NA; V gene: TRBV6-1
CDR3 protein: CASSTLLAGSSYEQYF; J gene: TRBJ2-7; clone size: NA; V gene: TRBV7-9
CDR3 protein: CSARGLAGGWYF; J gene: TRBJ2-3; clone size: NA; V gene: TRBV20-1
CDR3 protein: CSVETGTESYEQYF; J gene: TRBJ2-7; clone size: NA; V gene: TRBV29-1
CDR3 protein: CASSLWGRAVNYGYTF; J gene: TRBJ1-2; clone size: NA; V gene: TRBV28
CDR3 protein: CASSSFTGVDTGELFF; J gene: TRBJ2-2; clone size: NA; V gene: TRBV6-5
CDR3 protein: CASSVGTSGRWETQYF; J gene: TRBJ2-5; clone size: NA; V gene: TRBV6-1
CDR3 protein: CASSSLAGVYTEQFF; J gene: TRBJ2-1; clone size: NA; V gene: TRBV6-2/TRBV6-3
CDR3 protein: CASAAGELFF; J gene: TRBJ2-2; clone size: few; V gene: TRBV28
CDR3 protein: CASSSKGTTNTEAFF; J gene: TRBJ1-1; clone size: many; V gene: TRBV5-1
CDR3 protein: CAWSPGASNGYTF; J gene: TRBJ1-2; clone size: many; V gene: TRBV30
CDR3 protein: CATAGTSFLEQFF; J gene: TRBJ2-1; clone size: NA; V gene: TRBV24-1
CDR3 protein: CASSLTGTGSQPQHF; J gene: TRBJ1-5; clone size: many; V gene: TRBV28
CDR3 protein: CASSLSRRGRKGEQYF; J gene: TRBJ2-7; clone size: many; V gene: TRBV7-2
CDR3 protein: CASSLRTGVGEKLFF; J gene: TRBJ1-4; clone size: few; V gene: TRBV7-9
CDR3 protein: CASSLDGGAWGNTGELFF; J gene: TRBJ2-2; clone size: few; V gene: TRBV7-7
CDR3 protein: CASRAGNTRETQYF; J gene: TRBJ2-5; clone size: NA; V gene: TRBV5-4
CDR3 protein: CASSPPGPRETQYF; J gene: TRBJ2-5; clone size: many; V gene: TRBV2
CDR3 protein: CASSETGLSYTF; J gene: TRBJ1-2; clone size: many; V gene: TRBV2
CDR3 protein: CSARVDRGKNTGELFF; J gene: TRBJ2-2; clone size: many; V gene: TRBV20-1
CDR3 protein: CASSGPPPQHF; J gene: TRBJ1-5; clone size: many; V gene: TRBV9
CDR3 protein: CASSELGREGAFF; J gene: TRBJ1-1; clone size: many; V gene: TRBV2
CDR3 protein: CASTPGPGSGIYEQYF; J gene: TRBJ2-7; clone size: many; V gene: TRBV28
CDR3 protein: CASSLAITSGRTDTQYF; J gene: TRBJ2-3; clone size: NA; V gene: TRBV7-2
CDR3 protein: CASKSGQGADTQYF; J gene: TRBJ2-3; clone size: few; V gene: TRBV2
CDR3 protein: CASSLSPRTSRLDEQYF; J gene: TRBJ2-7; clone size: many; V gene: TRBV7-2
CDR3 protein: CASSFHRGAEAFF; J gene: TRBJ1-1; clone size: many; V gene: TRBV5-5
CDR3 protein: CSAAGGPETQYF; J gene: TRBJ2-5; clone size: few; V gene: TRBV29-1
CDR3 protein: CASSYGQGEPYEQYF; J gene: TRBJ2-7; clone size: many; V gene: TRBV6-2/TRBV6-3
CDR3 protein: CASSFYRATSTDTQYF; J gene: TRBJ2-3; clone size: NA; V gene: TRBV12-3/TRBV12-4
CDR3 protein: CASSSFNQPQHF; J gene: TRBJ1-5; clone size: few; V gene: TRBV28
CDR3 protein: CSASDNYGYTF; J gene: TRBJ1-2; clone size: many; V gene: TRBV20-1